The rows below give T cell receptor beta chains drawn from one sample of a study of blood T cells in healthy people across ages. TCRdb itself ran the 5' RACE reads through MiXCR, one entry per CDR3 protein. Among roughly 1.6 million distinct CDR3 sequences listed, about 31% were seen once. Sequenced material: blood. The origin of the receptors is a woman aged 25 to 39 in good health. The CDR3 runs from the conserved cysteine through the conserved F or W. A D gene is named only where the DNA matches it firmly. Rows may omit the clone size; those that give it use once, few, many or a size class.

CDR3	DNA	J	V	size	D
CASSQVEDTGELFF	TGCGCCAGCAGCCAAGTGGAGGACACCGGGGAGCTGTTTTTT	TRBJ2-2	TRBV4-1	.	.
CASRDGTYSSYEQYF	TGTGCCAGCAGGGACGGGACTTATAGCTCCTACGAGCAGTACTTC	TRBJ2-7	TRBV27	few	.
CSGEGLAGGYNEQFF	TGCAGCGGCGAAGGACTAGCGGGAGGCTACAATGAGCAGTTCTTC	TRBJ2-1	TRBV29-1	few	TRBD2
CASSHSDRGLGKLFF	TGTGCCAGCAGTCATTCCGACAGGGGGCTCGGAAAACTGTTTTTT	TRBJ1-4	TRBV6-6	.	TRBD1
CASSLLRTHSTLAKNIQYF	TGTGCCAGCAGTTTATTAAGGACCCATTCGACATTAGCCAAAAACATTCAGTACTTC	TRBJ2-4	TRBV12-3/TRBV12-4	once	.
CASSLLTGGGTEAFF	TGTGCCAGCAGTTTGCTCACGGGGGGGGGCACTGAAGCTTTCTTT	TRBJ1-1	TRBV28	.	.
CASSLGELAGVNEQVF	TGTGCCAGCAGCTTAGGAGAGCTAGCGGGAGTTAATGAGCAGGTCTTC	TRBJ2-1	TRBV7-6	.	TRBD2
CASTHSLAQETQYF	TGTGCCAGCACCCACTCCCTGGCCCAAGAGACCCAGTACTTC	TRBJ2-5	TRBV7-9	.	.
CASSLGPLETEAFF	TGCGCCAGCAGCCTGGGACCTTTGGAGACTGAAGCTTTCTTT	TRBJ1-1	TRBV5-1	.	.
CATSPRREKWSYGYTF	TGTGCCACCAGCCCCAGAAGGGAGAAGTGGTCCTATGGCTACACCTTC	TRBJ1-2	TRBV15	.	.
CASSLSGVKNYGYTF	TGTGCCAGCAGTTTATCAGGGGTCAAAAACTATGGCTACACCTTC	TRBJ1-2	TRBV12-3/TRBV12-4	once	.
CASSSWQDTQYF	TGTGCCAGCAGTTCGTGGCAGGATACGCAGTATTTT	TRBJ2-3	TRBV28	few	.
CASSFGQGMNTEAFF	TGTGCCAGCAGTTTCGGACAGGGGATGAACACTGAAGCTTTCTTT	TRBJ1-1	TRBV7-9	.	TRBD1
CASRGLAAEQYF	TGTGCCAGCAGAGGACTAGCAGCCGAGCAGTACTTC	TRBJ2-7	TRBV6-1	.	TRBD2
CASSQDLVTGRTQYF	TGCGCCAGCAGCCAAGATCTAGTGACTGGAAGGACCCAGTACTTC	TRBJ2-5	TRBV4-1	few	.
CASSYNGAYEQYF	TGTGCCAGCAGTTACAACGGGGCCTACGAGCAGTACTTC	TRBJ2-7	TRBV6-5	many	.
CATGGQDRAFNSPLHF	TGTGCCACCGGCGGACAAGACAGGGCTTTTAATTCACCCCTCCACTTT	TRBJ1-6	TRBV15	.	TRBD1
CAWSAPGSGTGELFF	TGTGCCTGGAGTGCTCCAGGGTCGGGCACCGGGGAGCTGTTTTTT	TRBJ2-2	TRBV30	.	.
CASSLRTVGELFF	TGTGCCAGCAGTCTTCGGACTGTCGGGGAGCTGTTTTTT	TRBJ2-2	TRBV27	.	.
CSARGPGTSLYEQYF	TGCAGTGCTAGAGGCCCGGGAACCTCCCTCTACGAGCAGTACTTC	TRBJ2-7	TRBV20-1	many	.
CASKKWGVDTQYF	TGTGCCAGCAAAAAATGGGGGGTAGATACGCAGTATTTT	TRBJ2-3	TRBV12-3/TRBV12-4	many	.
CASSSLAKRGGRDEQYF	TGTGCCAGCAGCTCACTAGCTAAAAGGGGGGGCCGGGATGAGCAGTACTTC	TRBJ2-7	TRBV13	.	.
CASSLAGLFGYTF	TGTGCCAGCAGTTTAGCAGGTTTATTCGGCTACACCTTC	TRBJ1-2	TRBV12-3/TRBV12-4	few	.
CASSLTAAPGGELFF	TGTGCCAGCAGCCTTACAGCGGCTCCCGGGGGGGAGCTGTTTTTT	TRBJ2-2	TRBV7-6	.	.
CSASLNTEAFF	TGCAGTGCTAGTTTGAACACTGAAGCTTTCTTT	TRBJ1-1	TRBV20-1	.	.
CASSFGVGGDYEQYF	TGTGCCAGCAGTTTCGGGGTAGGGGGGGACTACGAGCAGTACTTC	TRBJ2-7	TRBV28	few	.
CASSSQENQETQYF	TGCGCCAGCAGCTCCCAGGAGAACCAAGAGACCCAGTACTTC	TRBJ2-5	TRBV5-1	few	.
CASSLNYYRAGNQPQHF	TGTGCCAGCAGTCTCAACTACTATAGGGCAGGGAATCAGCCCCAGCATTTT	TRBJ1-5	TRBV28	once	.
CASSHEGRDPYEQYF	TGTGCCAGCAGTCACGAGGGCAGGGACCCCTACGAGCAGTACTTC	TRBJ2-7	TRBV12-3/TRBV12-4	few	.
CASSLAGEQFF	TGTGCCAGCAGCTTAGCGGGTGAGCAGTTCTTC	TRBJ2-1	TRBV11-2	many	.
CASSPWGQGETRSYEQYF	TGCGCCAGCAGCCCTTGGGGACAGGGGGAAACTAGGTCCTACGAGCAGTACTTC	TRBJ2-7	TRBV5-1	.	TRBD1
CASSLGDFPGNEQFF	TGTGCCAGCAGCTTAGGGGACTTCCCAGGGAATGAGCAGTTCTTC	TRBJ2-1	TRBV7-3	few	.
CATSRGVGLAGGVEQFF	TGTGCCACCAGCAGAGGGGTAGGGCTAGCCGGAGGCGTTGAGCAGTTCTTC	TRBJ2-1	TRBV15	.	.
CSARVRQGAYEQYF	TGCAGTGCTAGAGTCAGACAGGGGGCTTACGAGCAGTACTTC	TRBJ2-7	TRBV20-1	few	TRBD1
CATSRGSGGKGETQYF	TGTGCCACCAGTAGAGGATCGGGCGGAAAGGGGGAGACCCAGTACTTC	TRBJ2-5	TRBV15	.	.
CASSQVQSGTDTQYF	TGTGCCAGCAGCCAAGTCCAGTCCGGGACAGATACGCAGTATTTT	TRBJ2-3	TRBV14	.	.
CSASRDRGDQPQHF	TGCAGTGCTAGCCGGGACAGAGGGGATCAGCCCCAGCATTTT	TRBJ1-5	TRBV20-1	.	TRBD1
CSASGTGFWADTQYF	TGCAGTGCTAGTGGGACAGGGTTTTGGGCAGATACGCAGTATTTT	TRBJ2-3	TRBV20-1	many	TRBD1
CASSYELSGGGETQYF	TGTGCCAGCAGCTATGAACTGAGTGGGGGGGGGGAGACCCAGTACTTC	TRBJ2-5	TRBV3-1	.	TRBD2
CSAPGQGENGYTF	TGCAGCGCCCCGGGACAGGGGGAAAATGGCTACACCTTC	TRBJ1-2	TRBV29-1	.	TRBD1
CASRPLAGRNTGELFF	TGTGCCAGCAGGCCACTAGCGGGAAGGAACACCGGGGAGCTGTTTTTT	TRBJ2-2	TRBV28	.	TRBD2
CSAKPRQGNPYEQYF	TGCAGTGCTAAACCCCGACAGGGGAATCCTTACGAGCAGTACTTC	TRBJ2-7	TRBV20-1	.	TRBD1
CATSDGGSGANVLTF	TGTGCCACCAGTGATGGAGGCTCTGGGGCCAACGTCCTGACTTTC	TRBJ2-6	TRBV24-1	few	.
CASSRDRLDEQFF	TGTGCCAGCAGCCGTGACAGGCTAGATGAGCAGTTCTTC	TRBJ2-1	TRBV6-5	.	.
CASSPKRSYEQYF	TGTGCCAGCTCACCAAAACGGTCCTACGAGCAGTACTTC	TRBJ2-7	TRBV18	few	.
CASSLSGTFNSYNEQFF	TGTGCCAGCAGCTTATCGGGGACGTTTAACTCCTACAATGAGCAGTTCTTC	TRBJ2-1	TRBV13	.	.
CASSTEEGGEQYF	TGTGCCAGCAGCACAGAGGAGGGAGGCGAGCAGTACTTC	TRBJ2-7	TRBV6-1	.	.
CASSFSSRGDEKLFF	TGCGCCAGCAGCTTTTCCTCCAGGGGAGATGAAAAACTGTTTTTT	TRBJ1-4	TRBV5-1	.	.